A single sample gave rise to the 30 T cell receptor beta chains below, sequenced in a study of human T cells and chemical hapten exposure. MiXCR was run by TCRdb on the RACE reads, yielding one entry per CDR3 protein. The sample has about 80,000 distinct CDR3 sequences; approximately 14% are singletons. Time point denoted: pre-sensitization, week 0. Treatment given: therapeutic diphenylcyclopropenone sensitization with weekly scalp DPC. The material sequenced was whole blood, taken in connection with sensitization to the hapten diphenylcyclopropenone (DPC). Source of these receptors: a woman between 45 and 65 years old with alopecia areata. Some clones in this sample may be carry-over from other donors' samples.

This clonotype showed up many times. The rearrangement uses TRBV6-6 and TRBJ2-3; the D gene is possibly TRBD2 (5 bases). The CDR3 spans 12 residues. Trimming took off 8 bases at V and 1 base at J, with 7 bases between the two ends. Germline V gives CDR1 MNHNY, CDR2 SVGAGI (reference sequence). CDR3 coding DNA: TGTGCCAGCCGCGGGCGCACAGATACGCAGTATTTT. Its protein product is CASRGRTDTQYF.

This clonotype was recorded a few times. The rearrangement uses TRBV9 and TRBJ2-1; D ambiguous. The CDR3 has 14 amino acids. Trimming shortened V by 0 bases and J by 2 bases, and 6 bases separated the two germline ends. Germline V gene lookup returns CDR1 SGDLS and CDR2 YYNGEE. The CDR3 region is CASSVGEPYNEQFF. CDR3 in DNA: TGTGCCAGCAGCGTAGGGGAACCCTACAATGAGCAGTTCTTC.

This clonotype has a handful of counts. V is TRBV2 and J is TRBJ2-1; D is undetermined. V was shortened by 7 bases and J by 9 bases, with 13 bases between the two germline ends. CDR3 length: 12 amino acids. Germline CDR1 SNHLY, CDR2 FYNNEI. CDR3 coding DNA: TGTGCCAGCACCATCTCGTGGGTTGAGCAGTTCTTC. Protein sequence: CASTISWVEQFF.

The chain links TRBV7-2 to TRBJ2-5; no clear D. Germline V gene sequence: CDR1 SGHTA, CDR2 FQGNSA. Trimming pared 5 bases from V and 7 bases from J, leaving 17 bases between. This CDR3 comprises 14 residues. CDR3 in DNA: TGTGCCAGCAGCCCGCGGACGCCCATTGGGACCCAGTACTTC. As protein: CASSPRTPIGTQYF.

This clonotype is medium-sized within its sample. J is TRBJ2-6 and V is TRBV11-2; TRBD1 matches 11 bases. The CDR3 covers 17 residues. V was clipped by 7 bases and J by 2 bases; unmatched bases: 7. Per the germline V gene, CDR1 is SGHAT and CDR2 is FQNNGV. CDR3 nucleotide sequence: TGTGCCAGCACCCTAGGACAGGGGGCGCCTGGGGCCAACGTCCTGACTTTC. Its protein product is CASTLGQGAPGANVLTF. Complete variable domain (other parts from reference TRBV11-2 and TRBJ2-6): EAGVAQSPRYKIIEKRQSVAFWCNPISGHATLYWYQQILGQGPKLLIQFQNNGVVDDSQLPKDRFSAERLKGVDSTLKIQPAKLEDSAVYLCASTLGQGAPGANVLTFGAGSRLTVL.

The chain couples TRBV20-1 to TRBJ1-2, with TRBD1 as a possible D gene (5 bases). The V gene's germline CDR1 is DFQATT and CDR2 SNEGSKA (reference sequence). Trimming shortened V by 0 bases and J by 2 bases, and 22 bases separated the two germline ends. CDR3 size: 18 residues. The CDR3 is CSARDYPLLTDLNYGYTF. CDR3 DNA sequence: TGCAGTGCTAGAGATTACCCCTTATTGACAGATTTAAACTATGGCTACACCTTC.

J is TRBJ2-7 and V is TRBV10-1; 9 bases align to TRBD2. Trimming removed 1 base from V and 5 bases from J; junction bases left unmatched: 9. Germline CDR1 reads WNHNN; CDR2 reads SYGVQD (reference sequence). This CDR3 has 16 residues. The CDR3 loop is CASSEFGPSGKDEQYF. In DNA form, the CDR3 reads TGCGCCAGCAGTGAGTTCGGCCCTAGCGGGAAAGACGAGCAGTACTTC.

The V gene is TRBV18, the J gene TRBJ1-1, with D perhaps matching TRBD1 (5 bases). The length of the CDR3 is 14 residues. Trimming stripped 5 bases from V and 4 bases from J, with 14 bases between. Germline V gene lookup returns CDR1 KGHSH and CDR2 LQKENI. The CDR3 loop is CASSISERGTEAFF. The CDR3 DNA sequence: TGTGCCAGCTCAATATCGGAGAGGGGCACTGAAGCTTTCTTT.

The chain couples TRBV2 to TRBJ1-1; unclear D gene. The CDR3 is made up of 10 amino acids. Germline lookup yields CDR1 SNHLY and CDR2 FYNNEI. V lost 6 bases, J lost 4 bases, and 3 bases lay in between. The CDR3 sequence: CASRATEAFF. CDR3 DNA sequence: TGTGCCAGCAGGGCCACTGAAGCTTTCTTT.

The genes are TRBV20-1 and TRBJ1-2; TRBD1 is a possible D gene (6 bases). V was shortened by 0 bases and J by 4 bases, with 15 bases between the two germline ends. The CDR3 is 15 residues long. CDR1 DFQATT and CDR2 SNEGSKA come from the germline V gene (reference sequence). CDR3 sequence (DNA): TGCAGTGCTAGAGATGGACAGCCTTCTATCTATGGCTACACCTTC. Its translation is CSARDGQPSIYGYTF.

This clonotype has only a few counts. V is TRBV12-3 or TRBV12-4 and J is TRBJ2-5, with D possibly being TRBD1 (6 bases). This CDR3 has 13 amino acids. With 4 bases removed from V and 6 bases from J, the gap between germline ends came to 12 bases. The CDR3 bases are TGTGCCAGCAGTTCTAACAGGGCGAAGACCCAGTACTTC. It is translated as CASSSNRAKTQYF.

This clonotype was seen a few times. The rearrangement uses TRBV20-1 and TRBJ2-4; D uncertain. CDR3 length: 14 amino acids. Trimming removed 6 bases at V and 0 bases at J, with 12 bases between. Germline V gene data show CDR1 as DFQATT and CDR2 as SNEGSKA (reference sequence). The CDR3 DNA is TGCAGTGCAGACGAAAGACTAGCCAAAAACATTCAGTACTTC. As protein: CSADERLAKNIQYF.

This clonotype came up a few times. The CDR3 DNA follows: TGTGCCAGCAGCTTAGCACCCAGGGGCAGGGGATCAGATACGCAGTATTTT. It yields the protein CASSLAPRGRGSDTQYF. The chain combines TRBV7-2 with TRBJ2-3; D is possibly TRBD1 (6 bases). Trimming stripped 0 bases from V and 4 bases from J, with 17 bases between. Germline V gene sequence: CDR1 SGHTA, CDR2 FQGNSA. This CDR3 is 17 amino acids long. The full variable domain, rest sourced from reference TRBV7-2 and TRBJ2-3, is GAGVSQSPSNKVTEKGKDVELRCDPISGHTALYWYRQSLGQGLEFLIYFQGNSAPDKSGLPSDRFSAERTGGSVSTLTIQRTQQEDSAVYLCASSLAPRGRGSDTQYFGPGTRLTVL.

The chain has TRBV5-5 and TRBJ2-7; D might be TRBD1 (6 bases). The CDR3 has 14 residues. Germline CDR1 and CDR2: SGHKS and YYEKEE (reference sequence). V shed 4 bases and J shed 2 bases, with 13 bases lying between them. For the CDR3, the DNA is TGTGCCAGCAGCAGGACAGTAAACACCTACGAGCAGTACTTC. Amino acid sequence: CASSRTVNTYEQYF.

This clonotype was counted once. V and J are TRBV28 and TRBJ1-1, with D unclear. Deletions cut 2 bases from V and 1 base from J, with 8 bases between. The CDR3 loop spans 14 amino acids. Germline V gives CDR1 MDHEN, CDR2 SYDVKM. CDR3 nucleotides: TGTGCCAGCAGTTTACCCCCCCCGAACACTGAAGCTTTCTTT. This translates into CASSLPPPNTEAFF.

The chain uses TRBV3-1 and TRBJ2-1; 9 bases map to TRBD2. V trimming: 1 base; J trimming: 9 bases; junction bases outside the gene matches: 7. The CDR3 extends over 15 amino acids. Germline-derived CDR1 and CDR2 are LGHDT and YNNKEL (reference sequence). DNA of the CDR3: TGTGCCAGCAGCCAAGTGTCTAGCGGGACGCGTGAGCAGTTCTTC. This codes for CASSQVSSGTREQFF.

The V call is TRBV29-1, the J call TRBJ2-3, with TRBD2 as a possible D gene (5 bases). In germline, CDR1 is SQVTM, CDR2 ANQGSEA. This CDR3 spans 15 amino acids. Trimming took 0 bases from V and 0 from J, leaving 10 bases between them. Written as DNA, the CDR3 is TGCAGCGTTGAAGATCTTGGCGGGAGCACAGATACGCAGTATTTT. Encoded protein: CSVEDLGGSTDTQYF.

The table lists this clonotype with many counts. J is TRBJ2-1 and V is TRBV5-4; D may be TRBD2 (6 bases). Germline loops: CDR1 SGHNT, CDR2 YYREEE (reference sequence). Between the trimmed V and J ends, which lost 0 bases and 5 bases, there was a span of 9 bases. There are 14 residues in the CDR3. The CDR3 loop reads CASSLELAHNEQFF. The CDR3 DNA reads as TGTGCCAGCAGCTTGGAACTAGCCCACAATGAGCAGTTCTTC. Supplemented by reference TRBV5-4 and TRBJ2-1, the full variable domain reads ETGVTQSPTHLIKTRGQQVTLRCSSQSGHNTVSWYQQALGQGPQFIFQYYREEENGRGNFPPRFSGLQFPNYSSELNVNALELDDSALYLCASSLELAHNEQFFGPGTRLTVL.

This clonotype showed up just a few times. The chain employs TRBV20-1 and TRBJ2-1; the D gene could be TRBD1 or TRBD2 (5 bases each). There are 14 residues in the CDR3. Germline V CDR1 and CDR2: DFQATT, SNEGSKA (reference sequence). V lost 4 bases and J lost 7, with 17 bases in between. The CDR3 spells CSAIPGTARNEQFF. The CDR3 DNA reads as TGCAGTGCTATCCCTGGGACCGCAAGGAATGAGCAGTTCTTC.

Only a few counts were recorded for this clonotype. The rearrangement joins TRBV20-1 to TRBJ2-3, with D possibly being TRBD1 (6 bases). The CDR3 has 17 amino acids. The germline V gene encodes CDR1 DFQATT and CDR2 SNEGSKA (reference sequence). V was clipped by 0 bases and J by 7 bases, with 23 bases between them. The CDR3 sequence is CSARDGTRQGFINTQYF. The CDR3, as DNA: TGCAGTGCTAGAGATGGAACCCGGCAGGGGTTCATAAATACGCAGTATTTT.

The V call is TRBV25-1, the J call TRBJ2-7; 7 bases are a match to TRBD1. The CDR3 contains 12 residues. V lost 7 bases and J lost 4; bases outside the gene matches: 4. The germline gives CDR1 MGHDK, CDR2 SYGVNS. CDR3 amino acids: CASTGQAYEQYF. CDR3 nucleotides: TGTGCCAGCACAGGACAGGCGTACGAGCAGTACTTC.

This clonotype has just a few counts. This sequence joins TRBV20-1 and TRBJ2-7; D not resolved. The CDR3 covers 11 residues. Germline assignment: CDR1 DFQATT and CDR2 SNEGSKA (reference sequence). V lost 1 base and J lost 5, with 6 bases in between. CDR3 in DNA: TGCAGTGCTAGAGGACTCAACGAGCAGTACTTC. Its translation: CSARGLNEQYF.

This rearrangement joins TRBV5-1 to TRBJ2-2, with D perhaps matching TRBD2 (5 bases). Trimming left V 0 bases short and J 7 bases short, with 10 bases between. Germline V lookup: CDR1 SGHRS, CDR2 YFSETQ. This CDR3 is built from 14 residues. The CDR3: CASSLGGRDGELFF. The CDR3, as DNA: TGCGCCAGCAGCTTGGGAGGTCGGGACGGGGAGCTGTTTTTT.

A few counts support this clonotype. The gene calls are TRBV28 and TRBJ2-7, with a tentative D call TRBD1 (6 bases). V shed 2 bases and J shed 0 bases, with 8 bases lying between them. The CDR3 consists of 14 residues. CDR1 is MDHEN, CDR2 SYDVKM, per germline. CDR3 DNA sequence: TGTGCCAGCAGTTTAAGGGGGTTCTCCTACGAGCAGTACTTC. Residues: CASSLRGFSYEQYF.

The DNA of the CDR3 is TGCGCCAGCAGCTCCACAGGGACAGGACAAGAGACCCAGTACTTC. This codes for CASSSTGTGQETQYF. The chain links TRBV5-1 to TRBJ2-5, with 8 bases lining up with TRBD1. The CDR3 covers 15 residues. Germline V lookup: CDR1 SGHRS, CDR2 YFSETQ. V trimming: 3 bases; J trimming: 2 bases; junction bases outside the gene matches: 6.

V and J are TRBV5-1 and TRBJ1-4; 10 bases are a match to TRBD1. CDR1 is SGHRS and CDR2 is YFSETQ in the germline V gene. The CDR3 covers 15 residues. The junction had 3 bases not matched to a gene; V was cut back by 4 bases and J by 3 bases. CDR3 DNA sequence: TGCGCCAGCAGCCCCGGACAGGGGGCTAATGAAAAACTGTTTTTT. Residues: CASSPGQGANEKLFF.

The genes are TRBV20-1 and TRBJ2-7, with TRBD2 identical over 13 bases. Germline CDR1 DFQATT, CDR2 SNEGSKA (reference sequence). The CDR3 spans 15 residues. The J segment lost 6 bases and the V segment lost 0 bases, leaving 5 bases of the junction unmatched. The CDR3 loop reads CSARDPTSGRGEQYF. In DNA, the CDR3 is TGCAGTGCTAGAGATCCAACTAGCGGGAGGGGCGAGCAGTACTTC.

This chain uses TRBV2 with TRBJ2-1, with D hard to call. Germline V lookup: CDR1 SNHLY, CDR2 FYNNEI. The ends were cut back, 2 bases at V and 9 bases at J, with 11 bases in the middle. The CDR3 has 13 amino acids. CDR3: CASSERVESEQFF. In DNA, the CDR3 is TGTGCCAGCAGTGAACGGGTAGAGAGTGAGCAGTTCTTC.

This clonotype was seen a handful of times. CDR3 in DNA: TGTGCCAGTAGTATGGTACAGGGTGCTGGGGCCAACGTCCTGACTTTC. Its protein is CASSMVQGAGANVLTF. The V call is TRBV19, the J call TRBJ2-6, with D tentatively TRBD1 (6 bases). Trimming removed 3 bases at V and 2 bases at J, with 11 bases between. The CDR3 is made up of 16 amino acids. The V gene's germline CDR1 is LNHDA and CDR2 SQIVND (reference sequence).

This clonotype was counted a few times. The chain joins TRBV18 to TRBJ2-1; TRBD1 agrees at 9 bases. From germline, CDR1 is KGHSH and CDR2 LQKENI. CDR3 length: 15 amino acids. Trimming removed 5 bases from V and 6 bases from J; junction bases left unmatched: 8. CDR3 bases: TGTGCCAGCTCATTGCCGGGACAGGGTGGCAATGAGCAGTTCTTC. This codes for CASSLPGQGGNEQFF.